The 22 T cell receptor beta chains presented below share a single source sample, sequenced in a study of T-cell reconstitution after alpha-beta-depleted transplantation in children. Preparation of the TCRbeta library was carried out with unique molecular identifiers. TCRdb passed the PCR reads through MiXCR, listing each CDR3 protein once. This table has around 450,000 distinct CDR3 sequences, 10% to 13% appearing once. Here the sequenced sample was PBMCs, taken before TCRalphabeta/CD19-depleted stem cell transplant. All receptors come from a child aged 2 to 9 with inherited bone marrow failure, due to receive a stem cell transplant.

This clonotype was detected ten times or more. The rearrangement links TRBV4-3 to TRBJ2-5, with TRBD2 matching over 8 bases. Germline V gene data show CDR1 as LGHNA and CDR2 as YSLEER. The ends lost 0 bases at V and 4 bases at J; junction bases unmatched: 7. This CDR3 spans 16 amino acids. The CDR3: CASSQDPAGVGETQYF. Written as DNA, the CDR3 is TGCGCCAGCAGCCAAGACCCAGCGGGAGTGGGAGAGACCCAGTACTTC.

This clonotype was detected ten times or more. The rearrangement joins TRBV27 to TRBJ2-2, with D uncertain. Germline values: CDR1 MNHEY, CDR2 SMNVEV (reference sequence). CDR3 length equals 15 residues. The V end was cut by 2 bases, the J end by 6 bases, with 13 bases between. CDR3 residues: CASSLRRWEPGELFF. Written as DNA, the CDR3 is TGTGCCAGCAGTTTAAGGCGTTGGGAACCCGGGGAGCTGTTTTTT.

The J gene is TRBJ2-1, the V gene TRBV7-2, with 11 bases aligning to TRBD2. The germline gives CDR1 SGHTA, CDR2 FQGNSA. The CDR3 has 15 amino acids. Trimming took 5 bases from V and 10 from J; bases not matched to a gene: 10. CDR3 region: CASSLLAGAYLEQFF. For the CDR3, the DNA is TGTGCCAGCAGCCTACTAGCGGGAGCCTATTTGGAGCAGTTCTTC.

This clonotype came up many times. The chain carries TRBV7-2 and TRBJ1-5; D gene uncertain. Germline values: CDR1 SGHTA, CDR2 FQGNSA. This CDR3 contains 14 residues. With 0 bases removed from V and 4 bases from J, the gap between germline ends came to 7 bases. The chain's CDR3 is CASSLASGNQPQHF. In nucleotides, the CDR3 is TGTGCCAGCAGCTTAGCGAGCGGGAATCAGCCCCAGCATTTT.

This clonotype was recorded a few times. The germline gene is not matched at one end of the junction; a read error may be the cause. The gene calls are TRBV5-6 and TRBJ2-2; the D is unclear. CDR1 is SGHDT, CDR2 YYEEEE, per germline. The CDR3 loop spans 14 amino acids. Here the CDR3 reads CASSLDLLTRELFF. The CDR3, as DNA: TGTGCCAGCAGCTTAGACCTCCTCACCCGGGAGCTGTTTTTT.

This clonotype was recorded many times. V and J are TRBV5-1 and TRBJ2-1, with 12 nucleotides matching TRBD2. The CDR3 has 14 residues. Looked up from germline, CDR1 is SGHRS and CDR2 is YFSETQ. The V and J ends lost 0 bases and 12 bases, in that order; junction bases with no gene match: 4. In DNA form, the CDR3 reads TGCGCCAGCAGCTTGGGACTAGCGGGAGTGCTGCAGTTCTTC. Protein product: CASSLGLAGVLQFF.

This clonotype turned up a few times. The rearrangement joins TRBV4-1 to TRBJ1-5; D may be TRBD1 (6 bases). The V end lost 1 base, the J end lost 4 bases, and 17 bases lay between the germline ends. The CDR3 is made up of 17 amino acids. CDR1 is MGHRA and CDR2 is YSYEKL in the germline V gene. The chain's CDR3 is CASSQGLGGPKNQPQHF. The CDR3, as DNA: TGCGCCAGCAGCCAAGGTCTCGGGGGGCCGAAAAATCAGCCCCAGCATTTT.

The chain recombines TRBV29-1 with TRBJ1-1; weak D call: TRBD1 (5 bases). The V end lost 6 bases, the J end lost 3 bases, and 14 bases lay between the germline ends. This CDR3 is 13 amino acids long. Germline loops: CDR1 SQVTM, CDR2 ANQGSEA. The CDR3 DNA sequence: TGCAGCGTAGCCGGGGGGGAGGACACTGAAGCTTTCTTT. It encodes CSVAGGEDTEAFF.

This clonotype has just a few counts. This chain connects TRBV3-1 to TRBJ2-1; D is undetermined. Germline CDR1 LGHDT, CDR2 YNNKEL (reference sequence). The length of the CDR3 is 15 residues. Trimming pared 4 bases from V and 5 bases from J, leaving 15 bases between. CDR3 coding DNA: TGTGCCAGCAGCCTGCGGCCAACCAGAGACAATGAGCAGTTCTTC. As protein: CASSLRPTRDNEQFF.

This clonotype was observed many times. V is TRBV9 and J is TRBJ1-1; maybe TRBD1 (5 bases). The CDR3 is 15 residues long. Germline CDR1 is SGDLS and CDR2 is YYNGEE. Trimming cost V 5 bases and J 0 bases, with 14 bases left between them. The CDR3: CASSKRPGLNTEAFF. CDR3 nucleotides: TGTGCCAGCAGTAAAAGACCGGGGCTGAACACTGAAGCTTTCTTT.

This clonotype has a count of ten or more. This chain joins TRBV6-1 and TRBJ1-3; D gene ambiguous. V was pared by 7 bases and J by 2 bases, with 12 bases between. The CDR3 spans 14 residues. Per germline, CDR1 MNHNS and CDR2 SASEGT. CDR3 amino acids: CASTSLGPGNTIYF. The CDR3 DNA is TGTGCCAGCACCTCGCTCGGCCCTGGAAACACCATATATTTT.

There are many counts of this clonotype. The genes are TRBV4-3 and TRBJ1-3; D is unclear. Per the germline V gene, CDR1 is LGHNA and CDR2 is YSLEER. V gave up 4 bases and J gave up 0 bases, with 13 bases separating them. This CDR3 comprises 16 residues. CDR3 residues: CASSPSSTSSGNTIYF. The CDR3 coding sequence is TGCGCCAGCAGCCCGAGCTCAACAAGCTCTGGAAACACCATATATTTT.

This clonotype was picked up many times. The chain recombines TRBV7-9 with TRBJ2-6; D uncertain. The CDR3 consists of 15 residues. V gave up 1 base and J gave up 4 bases, with 8 bases separating them. CDR1 and CDR2 from the germline V gene are SEHNR and FQNEAQ (reference sequence). CDR3 in amino acids: CASSLVLAGANVLTF. The DNA for the CDR3 is TGTGCCAGCAGCTTAGTCCTGGCCGGGGCCAACGTCCTGACTTTC.

This clonotype was seen repeatedly, ten times or more. The chain is built from TRBV28 and TRBJ2-7, with TRBD2 as a possible D gene (5 bases). The CDR3 is made up of 14 amino acids. Germline lookup yields CDR1 MDHEN and CDR2 SYDVKM. The V and J ends lost 5 bases and 4 bases respectively, with 15 bases between them. The CDR3 reads CASSEASIVYEQYF. The DNA of the CDR3 is TGTGCCAGCAGTGAGGCTAGCATCGTATACGAGCAGTACTTC. The full variable domain, completed using reference TRBV28 and TRBJ2-7, is DVKVTQSSRYLVKRTGEKVFLECVQDMDHENMFWYRQDPGLGLRLIYFSYDVKMKEKGDIPEGYSVSREKKERFSLILESASTNQTSMYLCASSEASIVYEQYFGPGTRLTVT.

This clonotype was observed at least ten times. CDR3 residues: CSANAGPIYEQYF. The CDR3 region has the DNA TGCAGTGCTAATGCGGGCCCAATCTACGAGCAGTACTTC. The chain has TRBV20-1 and TRBJ2-7; the D gene is possibly TRBD2 (5 bases). From germline, CDR1 is DFQATT and CDR2 SNEGSKA (reference sequence). Trimming stripped 4 bases from V and 3 bases from J, with 13 bases between. The length of the CDR3 is 13 residues.

The sample holds many counts of this clonotype. The chain has TRBV9 and TRBJ2-7; 8 nucleotides align to TRBD2. Trimming at V came to 2 bases and at J to 5 bases, leaving 9 bases not matched to a gene. This CDR3 region has 15 residues. The germline CDR1 and CDR2 sequences are SGDLS and YYNGEE. CDR3 amino acids: CASSVRAGEYDEQYF. The DNA for the CDR3 is TGTGCCAGCAGCGTCCGAGCGGGAGAGTATGACGAGCAGTACTTC.

This clonotype was found many times. J is TRBJ2-5 and V is TRBV10-3; D gene uncertain. The germline V gene has CDR1 ENHRY and CDR2 SYGVKD. V gave up 4 bases and J gave up 5 bases, with 11 bases separating them. This CDR3 is built from 13 residues. CDR3 sequence reads: CAISGLGDETQYF. As DNA, the CDR3 is TGTGCCATCAGTGGTTTGGGTGATGAGACCCAGTACTTC.

This clonotype was seen repeatedly, ten times or more. The V gene is TRBV11-2, the J gene TRBJ2-3; TRBD2 aligns across 8 bases. CDR1 is SGHAT, CDR2 FQNNGV, per germline. The junction had 6 bases not matched to a gene; V was cut back by 2 bases and J by 2 bases. CDR3 length equals 16 residues. In DNA form, the CDR3 reads TGTGCCAGCAGCTTAAATGGCGGGAGGATCACAGATACGCAGTATTTT. This translates into CASSLNGGRITDTQYF.

Comment on this clonotype: This may arise from a read error, as a much more abundant clone is one base away. J is TRBJ2-7 and V is TRBV5-5; D is ambiguous. Trimming pared 3 bases from V and 7 bases from J, leaving 11 bases between. The CDR3 extends over 12 amino acids. From germline, CDR1 is SGHKS and CDR2 YYEKEE (reference sequence). CDR3 DNA sequence: TGTGCCAGCAGCTCCGCTACGCGGGAGCAGTACTTC. Protein: CASSSATREQYF.

This clonotype has a count of ten or more. As DNA, the CDR3 is TGCAGTGCTAGAATCCGAGCGGGAGTGGGAGAGCAGTACTTC. It encodes CSARIRAGVGEQYF. J is TRBJ2-7 and V is TRBV20-1; 8 nucleotides align to TRBD2. This CDR3 spans 14 amino acids. Per the germline V gene, CDR1 is DFQATT and CDR2 is SNEGSKA (reference sequence). Trimming removed 2 bases from V and 7 bases from J; junction bases left unmatched: 10.

Ten or more counts support this clonotype. The rearrangement links TRBV4-1 to TRBJ2-2; the D gene is possibly TRBD2 (6 bases). This CDR3 spans 16 amino acids. V shed 3 bases and J shed 4 bases, with 15 bases lying between them. Germline assignment: CDR1 MGHRA and CDR2 YSYEKL. Written as DNA, the CDR3 is TGCGCCAGCAGCCAGTCACCGGGACTTCCCACCGGGGAGCTGTTTTTT. Amino acid sequence: CASSQSPGLPTGELFF.

This clonotype has ten or more counts. The chain is built from TRBV4-3 and TRBJ2-2; D call uncertain. Trimming took off 3 bases at V and 6 bases at J, with 14 bases between the two ends. Germline CDR1 and CDR2: LGHNA and YSLEER. The CDR3 sequence is 15 residues long. CDR3 region: CASSHLTFAAGELFF. CDR3 DNA: TGCGCCAGCAGCCATCTGACTTTCGCAGCCGGGGAGCTGTTTTTT.